This T cell receptor beta chain was profiled in a study of T cell responses to AZD1222 COVID-19 vaccine. Study results and limitations: Increases in Spike-specific TCR breadth and depth were seen after two AZD1222 doses.

Sequencing was performed with immunoSEQ multiplex PCR; in TCRdb, only in-frame clones are kept and a portion is missing. The data contain about 40,000 clones, roughly 88% of them seen just once; the ten biggest clones take up around a quarter. Points on this clone: Antigen specificity is unknown.

V was pared by 2 bases and J by 0 bases, with 13 bases between. CDR3 length equals 16 residues. Germline CDR1 is SEHNR and CDR2 is FQNEAQ (reference sequence). The chain combines TRBV7-9 with TRBJ2-5, with D possibly being TRBD1 (6 bases). The origin of this receptor is an adult who received the MenACWY meningococcal vaccine as a control. The specimen was peripheral blood, collected 28 days after the second dose of the MenACWY control vaccine. The CDR3 is CASSLPGKGDQETQYF. The DNA of the CDR3 is TGTGCCAGCAGCTTACCGGGGAAGGGGGACCAAGAGACCCAGTACTTC.